Listed here are 19 T cell receptor beta chains from one sample, sequenced in a study of blood T cell repertoires in COVID-19. Profiling relied on immunoSEQ multiplex PCR, and the TCRdb table lists in-frame clones only, not all of them. The top ten clones hold about 2.9% of a sample with over 120,000 clones, nearly 80% of them seen once. Sequencing used PBMCs or T cells enriched from blood (not recorded which). The receptor set was obtained from a woman in her forties or fifties who had recovered from COVID-19.

The chain employs TRBV10-2 and TRBJ2-2; perhaps TRBD1 as D (6 bases). V was clipped by 10 bases and J by 4 bases, with 13 bases between them. CDR3 size: 13 residues. The germline gives CDR1 WSHSY, CDR2 SAAADI. CDR3 bases: TGCGCCACCCTAAGGGACATCACCGGGGAGCTGTTTTTT. Amino acid sequence: CATLRDITGELFF.

This chain uses TRBV5-1 with TRBJ1-2, with 10 bases identical to TRBD1. Germline CDR1 SGHRS, CDR2 YFSETQ. This CDR3 is 15 amino acids long. Germline trimming cut 4 bases from V and 1 base from J; bases unmatched to any gene: 4. This chain's CDR3 is CASSGTGASNYGYTF. The CDR3 bases are TGCGCCAGCAGCGGGACAGGGGCCAGTAACTATGGCTACACCTTC. Using reference TRBV5-1 and TRBJ1-2 for the parts outside the CDR3, the full variable domain is KAGVTQTPRYLIKTRGQQVTLSCSPISGHRSVSWYQQTPGQGLQFLFEYFSETQRNKGNFPGRFSGRQFSNSRSEMNVSTLELGDSALYLCASSGTGASNYGYTFGSGTRLTVV.

This clone has a handful of counts. The genes are TRBV5-1 and TRBJ2-1, with D possibly TRBD2 on 6 matching bases. The germline V gene encodes CDR1 SGHRS and CDR2 YFSETQ. The CDR3 consists of 17 residues. The germline V and J ends were trimmed by 0 bases and 0 bases, with 13 bases remaining between them. In DNA form, the CDR3 reads TGCGCCAGCAGCTTGGGAACTAGCCTAAGCTCCTACAATGAGCAGTTCTTC. Translated, it gives CASSLGTSLSSYNEQFF.

This clone was seen a few times. J is TRBJ1-1 and V is TRBV3-1 (or the pseudogene TRBV3-2); 7 bases fit TRBD1. The germline CDR1 and CDR2 sequences are LGHDT and YNNKEL (reference sequence). Trimming removed 4 bases from V and 0 bases from J; junction bases left unmatched: 2. CDR3 size: 14 residues. In nucleotides, the CDR3 is TGTGCCAGCAGCCCGGACAGGTTGAACACTGAAGCTTTCTTT. As protein: CASSPDRLNTEAFF.

This clone was observed a few times. V and J are TRBV2 and TRBJ1-5, with TRBD1 matching over 11 bases. The germline CDR1 and CDR2 sequences are SNHLY and FYNNEI. The CDR3 runs 14 residues. Trimming cost V 5 bases and J 9 bases; bases outside gene matches: 6. The CDR3 bases are TGTGCCAGCAGTCAGGACAGGGGGCGCCGGCCCCAGCATTTT. Its translation is CASSQDRGRRPQHF.

This chain connects TRBV6-2 or TRBV6-3 to TRBJ1-3, with 7 bases identical to TRBD1. The germline V gene encodes CDR1 MNHEY and CDR2 SVGEGT. Trimming cost V 2 bases and J 4 bases; bases outside gene matches: 8. CDR3 length equals 16 residues. CDR3 sequence: CASSYGIGTAGNTIYF. CDR3 nucleotide sequence: TGTGCCAGCAGTTACGGGATTGGGACAGCCGGAAACACCATATATTTT.

The gene calls are TRBV7-2 and TRBJ1-2, with D hard to call. V was shortened by 0 bases and J by 11 bases, with 16 bases between the two germline ends. Per the germline V gene, CDR1 is SGHTA and CDR2 is FQGNSA. This CDR3 has 14 amino acids. CDR3 protein: CASSLAPSQDIYTF. Written as DNA, the CDR3 is TGTGCCAGCAGCTTAGCTCCGAGCCAAGACATATACACCTTC.

The chain employs TRBV6-5 and TRBJ1-5; 9 positions match TRBD1. CDR1 and CDR2 from the germline V gene are MNHEY and SVGAGI. The CDR3 runs to 14 residues. V lost 6 bases to trimming and J lost 6 bases; unmatched junction nucleotides: 6. The CDR3, as DNA: TGTGCCAGCAGGAAACAGGGGGCGAGTCAGCCCCAGCATTTT. Its translation is CASRKQGASQPQHF.

This clone was seen only a few times. This chain joins TRBV6-5 and TRBJ2-7; 11 bases are shared with TRBD2. V was pared by 2 bases and J by 4 bases, with 4 bases of the junction left unmatched. There are 15 residues in the CDR3. CDR1 and CDR2 from the germline V gene are MNHEY and SVGAGI. CDR3 region: CASSYTVAGGYEQYF. The CDR3 DNA reads TGTGCCAGCAGTTACACGGTAGCGGGGGGGTACGAGCAGTACTTC.

The V and J genes are TRBV28 and TRBJ1-2; D is possibly TRBD1 (6 bases). Trimming cost V 7 bases and J 2 bases, with 14 bases left between them. Germline V CDR1 and CDR2: MDHEN, SYDVKM. The CDR3 has 14 residues. Written as DNA, the CDR3 is TGTGCCAGCAAAGCACAGGGAGCGAACTATGGCTACACCTTC. Translated, it gives CASKAQGANYGYTF.

Ten or more counts support this clone. The chain employs TRBV19 and TRBJ2-1, with a possible D match to TRBD1 (5 bases). Germline V gene sequence: CDR1 LNHDA, CDR2 SQIVND (reference sequence). The V and J ends lost 6 bases and 4 bases respectively, with 13 bases between them. The CDR3 is 14 residues long. CDR3 loop: CASRGRATYNEQFF. CDR3 bases: TGTGCCAGTAGGGGCAGGGCTACATACAATGAGCAGTTCTTC.

The chain is built from TRBV19 and TRBJ1-5, with a weak D call TRBD1 (6 bases). The V end lost 5 bases, the J end lost 4 bases, and 12 bases lay between the germline ends. There are 14 residues in the CDR3. The germline V gene has CDR1 LNHDA and CDR2 SQIVND (reference sequence). The CDR3 protein is CASSAAGANQPQHF. The CDR3 nucleotides read TGTGCCAGTAGTGCTGCAGGGGCAAATCAGCCCCAGCATTTT.

The chain carries TRBV2 and TRBJ2-3; tentatively, D is TRBD1 (6 bases). CDR1 is SNHLY, CDR2 FYNNEI, per germline. The CDR3 spans 15 residues. V lost 5 bases, J lost 1 base, and 13 bases lay in between. CDR3: CASSYRDTRTDTQYF. The DNA of the CDR3 is TGTGCCAGCAGTTACCGGGACACCCGCACAGATACGCAGTATTTT. The full variable domain, with the rest looked up from reference TRBV2 and TRBJ2-3, is EPEVTQTPSHQVTQMGQEVILRCVPISNHLYFYWYRQILGQKVEFLVSFYNNEISEKSEIFDDQFSVERPDGSNFTLKIRSTKLEDSAMYFCASSYRDTRTDTQYFGPGTRLTVL.

The gene calls are TRBV27 and TRBJ2-1; 15 positions match TRBD2. CDR3 length: 13 residues. The germline V gene has CDR1 MNHEY and CDR2 SMNVEV (reference sequence). Trimming at V came to 8 bases and at J to 7 bases, leaving 0 bases not matched to a gene. The CDR3 nucleotides read TGTGCCAGCGGACTAGCGGGGGGGAATGAGCAGTTCTTC. Translation gives CASGLAGGNEQFF.

The gene calls are TRBV29-1 and TRBJ1-4; D is perhaps TRBD1 (6 bases). With 4 bases removed from V and 3 bases from J, the gap between germline ends came to 9 bases. The CDR3 runs to 13 residues. In germline, CDR1 is SQVTM, CDR2 ANQGSEA. The CDR3 coding sequence is TGCAGCGTTGGGGGGCAGGCTAATGAAAAACTGTTTTTT. This encodes CSVGGQANEKLFF.

The CDR3 loop is CASSLVGGTGANVLTF. The CDR3 nucleotides read TGCGCCAGCAGCTTGGTCGGGGGGACTGGGGCCAACGTCCTGACTTTC. The chain uses TRBV5-1 and TRBJ2-6, with TRBD2 matching 7 bases. The CDR3 runs to 16 residues. V shed 0 bases, J shed 2 bases, and the junction held 2 bases outside the gene matches. The germline V gene has CDR1 SGHRS and CDR2 YFSETQ.

The chain is built from TRBV2 and TRBJ1-6; perhaps TRBD1 as D (5 bases). The CDR3 covers 16 residues. Germline V lookup: CDR1 SNHLY, CDR2 FYNNEI. V lost 6 bases, J lost 3 bases, and 15 bases lay in between. CDR3 protein: CASSPTDLLYNSPLHF. Written as DNA, the CDR3 is TGTGCCAGCAGCCCGACAGATCTTCTCTATAATTCACCCCTCCACTTT.

The chain employs TRBV2 and TRBJ1-5; D is ambiguous. V shed 1 base and J shed 7 bases, with 17 bases lying between them. Germline CDR1 SNHLY, CDR2 FYNNEI. This CDR3 contains 16 residues. The CDR3, as DNA: TGTGCCAGCAGTGAAGAGGCTGGCAGACTTAAGCAGCCCCAGCATTTT. Its translation: CASSEEAGRLKQPQHF. Using reference TRBV2 and TRBJ1-5 for the parts outside the CDR3, the full variable domain is EPEVTQTPSHQVTQMGQEVILRCVPISNHLYFYWYRQILGQKVEFLVSFYNNEISEKSEIFDDQFSVERPDGSNFTLKIRSTKLEDSAMYFCASSEEAGRLKQPQHFGDGTRLSIL.

V is TRBV5-1 and J is TRBJ2-7; 7 bases map to TRBD1. Germline CDR1 reads SGHRS; CDR2 reads YFSETQ. CDR3 length: 14 residues. After removal of 4 bases from V and 3 bases from J, the junction contained 7 bases not matched to a gene. This chain's CDR3 is CASSPGQQNYEQYF. The CDR3 DNA reads as TGCGCCAGCAGCCCGGGACAGCAGAACTACGAGCAGTACTTC.